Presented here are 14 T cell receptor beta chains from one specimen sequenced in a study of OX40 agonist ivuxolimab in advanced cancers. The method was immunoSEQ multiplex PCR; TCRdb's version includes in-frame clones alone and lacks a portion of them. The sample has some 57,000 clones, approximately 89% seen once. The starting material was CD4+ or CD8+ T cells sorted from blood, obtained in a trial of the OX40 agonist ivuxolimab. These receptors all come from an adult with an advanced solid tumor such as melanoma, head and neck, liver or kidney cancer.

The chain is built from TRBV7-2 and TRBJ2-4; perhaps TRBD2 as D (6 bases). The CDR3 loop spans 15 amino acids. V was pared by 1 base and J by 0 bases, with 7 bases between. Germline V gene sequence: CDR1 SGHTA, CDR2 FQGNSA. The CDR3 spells CASSLGGVAKNIQYF. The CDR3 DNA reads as TGTGCCAGCAGCTTAGGGGGGGTAGCCAAAAACATTCAGTACTTC.

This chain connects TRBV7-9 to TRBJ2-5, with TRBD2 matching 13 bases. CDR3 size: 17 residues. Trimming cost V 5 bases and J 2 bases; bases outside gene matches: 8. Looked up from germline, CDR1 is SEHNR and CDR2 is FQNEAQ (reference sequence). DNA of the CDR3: TGTGCCAGCAGCCCACGGACGGGACTAGCGGGGCAAGAGACCCAGTACTTC. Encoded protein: CASSPRTGLAGQETQYF.

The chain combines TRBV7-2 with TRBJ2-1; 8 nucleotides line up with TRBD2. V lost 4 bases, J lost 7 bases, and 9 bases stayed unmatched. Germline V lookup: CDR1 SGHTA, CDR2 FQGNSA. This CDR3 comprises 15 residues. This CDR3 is CASSSGGGLGNEQFF. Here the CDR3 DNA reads TGTGCCAGCAGCTCCGGCGGGGGACTAGGGAATGAGCAGTTCTTC.

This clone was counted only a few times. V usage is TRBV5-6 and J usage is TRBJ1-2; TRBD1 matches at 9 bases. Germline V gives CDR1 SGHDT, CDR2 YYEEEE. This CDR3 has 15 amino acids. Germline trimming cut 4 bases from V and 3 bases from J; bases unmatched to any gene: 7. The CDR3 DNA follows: TGTGCCAGCAGCGGGACAGGGTCAAGAGACTATGGCTACACCTTC. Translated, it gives CASSGTGSRDYGYTF.

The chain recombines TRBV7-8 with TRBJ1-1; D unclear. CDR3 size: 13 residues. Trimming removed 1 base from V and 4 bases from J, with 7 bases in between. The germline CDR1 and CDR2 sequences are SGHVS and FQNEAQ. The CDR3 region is CASSLVRSTEAFF. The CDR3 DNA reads TGTGCCAGCAGCTTAGTGCGTAGCACTGAAGCTTTCTTT.

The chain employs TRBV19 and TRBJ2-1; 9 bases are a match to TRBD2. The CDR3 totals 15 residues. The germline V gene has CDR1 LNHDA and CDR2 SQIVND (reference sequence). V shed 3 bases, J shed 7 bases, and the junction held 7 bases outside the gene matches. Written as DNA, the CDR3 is TGTGCCAGTAGTATCAGCGGGAGGCTGGTGAATGAGCAGTTCTTC. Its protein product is CASSISGRLVNEQFF. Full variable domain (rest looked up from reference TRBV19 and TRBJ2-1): DGGITQSPKYLFRKEGQNVTLSCEQNLNHDAMYWYRQDPGQGLRLIYYSQIVNDFQKGDIAEGYSVSREKKESFPLTVTSAQKNPTAFYLCASSISGRLVNEQFFGPGTRLTVL.

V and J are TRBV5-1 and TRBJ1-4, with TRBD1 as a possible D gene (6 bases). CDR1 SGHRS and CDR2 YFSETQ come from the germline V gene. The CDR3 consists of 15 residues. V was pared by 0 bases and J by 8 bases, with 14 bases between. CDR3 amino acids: CASSLVPGDTEKLFF. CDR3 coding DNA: TGCGCCAGCAGCTTGGTTCCCGGGGACACAGAAAAACTGTTTTTT.

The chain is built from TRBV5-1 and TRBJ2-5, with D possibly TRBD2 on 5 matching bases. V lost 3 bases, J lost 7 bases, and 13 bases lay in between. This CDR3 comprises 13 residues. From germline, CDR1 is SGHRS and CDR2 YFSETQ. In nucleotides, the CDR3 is TGCGCCAGCAGCTCGACTAAAACCGGGACCCAGTACTTC. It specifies CASSSTKTGTQYF. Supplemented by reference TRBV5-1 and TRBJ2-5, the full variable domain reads KAGVTQTPRYLIKTRGQQVTLSCSPISGHRSVSWYQQTPGQGLQFLFEYFSETQRNKGNFPGRFSGRQFSNSRSEMNVSTLELGDSALYLCASSSTKTGTQYFGPGTRLLVL.

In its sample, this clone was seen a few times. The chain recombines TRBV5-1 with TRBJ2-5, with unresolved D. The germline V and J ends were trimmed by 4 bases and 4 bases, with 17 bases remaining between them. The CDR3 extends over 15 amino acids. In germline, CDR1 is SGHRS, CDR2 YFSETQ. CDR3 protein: CASSIRTGLGETQYF. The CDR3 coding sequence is TGCGCCAGCAGCATCAGGACCGGGTTGGGAGAGACCCAGTACTTC.

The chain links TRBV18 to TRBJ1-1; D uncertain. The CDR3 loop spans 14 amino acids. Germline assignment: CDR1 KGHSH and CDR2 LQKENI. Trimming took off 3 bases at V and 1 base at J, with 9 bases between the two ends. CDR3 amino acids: CASSPGGKNTEAFF. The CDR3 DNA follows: TGTGCCAGCTCACCGGGCGGAAAGAACACTGAAGCTTTCTTT.

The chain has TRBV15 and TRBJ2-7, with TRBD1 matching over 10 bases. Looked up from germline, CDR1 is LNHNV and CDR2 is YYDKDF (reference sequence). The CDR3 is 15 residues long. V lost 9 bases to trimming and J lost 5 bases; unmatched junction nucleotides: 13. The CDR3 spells CATEGRDRGAHEQYF. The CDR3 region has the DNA TGTGCCACAGAGGGGCGGGACAGGGGTGCCCACGAGCAGTACTTC.

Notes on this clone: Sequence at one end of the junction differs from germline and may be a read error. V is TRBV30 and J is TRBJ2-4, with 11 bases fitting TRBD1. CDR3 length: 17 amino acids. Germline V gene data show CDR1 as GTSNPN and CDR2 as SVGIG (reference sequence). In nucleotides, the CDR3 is TGTGCCCGGAGTGACCCGAGGACAGGGGGCGAAGTAAACATTCAGTACTTC. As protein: CARSDPRTGGEVNIQYF.

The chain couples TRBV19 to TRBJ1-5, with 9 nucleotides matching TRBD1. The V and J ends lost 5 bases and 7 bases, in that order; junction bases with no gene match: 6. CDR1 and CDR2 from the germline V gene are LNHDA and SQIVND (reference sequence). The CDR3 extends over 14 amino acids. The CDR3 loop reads CASSWTGEGQPQHF. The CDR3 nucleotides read TGTGCCAGTAGTTGGACAGGGGAGGGACAGCCCCAGCATTTT.

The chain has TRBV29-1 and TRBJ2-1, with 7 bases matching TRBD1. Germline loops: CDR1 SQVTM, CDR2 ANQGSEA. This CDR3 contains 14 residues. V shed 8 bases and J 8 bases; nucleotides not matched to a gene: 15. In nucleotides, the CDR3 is TGCAGCATACCCGGGACAGACCGGCGTGATGAGCAGTTCTTC. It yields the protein CSIPGTDRRDEQFF.